Below, 15 T cell receptor beta chains from the same sample are listed, as sequenced in a study of molecular identifiers for immune sequencing clone quantification. Each CDR3 protein gets one entry after TCRdb re-called the PCR reads with MiXCR. In the table there are about 500,000 distinct CDR3 sequences, around 23% of which are singletons. Sequencing was done on a sample of naive CD8+ T cells from blood, with Jurkat cell RNA spiked in. Subset here: FACS-sorted CD8+CD4-CCR7+CD45RA+ naive T cells. These receptors were collected from a human donor in good health. Some libraries in this study had Jurkat cell RNA spiked in.

Turning to this clonotype: A read error may be the cause here, since a much bigger clone is one base away. This sequence joins TRBV7-9 and TRBJ2-7; the match to TRBD2 covers 9 bases. Germline V lookup: CDR1 SEHNR, CDR2 FQNEAQ (reference sequence). J lost 1 base, V lost 0 bases, and 10 bases had no gene match. The CDR3 sequence is 18 residues long. CDR3 DNA: TGTGCCAGCAGCTTAGCGACGAGCGGGGGGCACTTATCCTACGAGCAGTACTTC. It specifies CASSLATSGGHLSYEQYF.

Of note for this clonotype: An end of the junction differs from the germline gene, which may be a read error. The chain uses TRBV6-2 or TRBV6-3 and TRBJ2-5; D remains ambiguous. Germline V lookup: CDR1 MNHEY, CDR2 SVGEGT. The CDR3 runs to 15 residues. The CDR3 reads CASSYSGPQPRTRYF. In nucleotides, the CDR3 is TGTGCCAGCAGCTATTCTGGGCCACAGCCCCGGACCCGGTACTTC.

On this clonotype itself: A read error may be the cause here, since a much bigger clone is one base away. The chain has TRBV4-3 and TRBJ2-1, with 7 bases that match TRBD1. The V segment lost 0 bases and the J segment 12 bases; nucleotides outside the gene matches: 5. In germline, CDR1 is LGHNA, CDR2 YSLEER. The CDR3 is made up of 13 amino acids. CDR3 region: CASSQDRGHGQFF. DNA for the CDR3: TGCGCCAGCAGCCAAGATAGGGGGCATGGGCAGTTCTTC.

This clonotype has a count of ten or more. Here the CDR3 reads CASSLQAISTDTQYF. In DNA, the CDR3 is TGTGCCAGCAGCTTACAGGCAATCAGCACAGATACGCAGTATTTT. The chain couples TRBV7-9 to TRBJ2-3; D gene ambiguous. The CDR3 covers 15 residues. CDR1 SEHNR and CDR2 FQNEAQ come from the germline V gene (reference sequence). V was pared by 2 bases and J by 0 bases, with 9 bases between. The full variable domain, its missing parts supplied by reference TRBV7-9 and TRBJ2-3, is DTGVSQNPRHKITKRGQNVTFRCDPISEHNRLYWYRQTLGQGPEFLTYFQNEAQLEKSRLLSDRFSAERPKGSFSTLEIQRTEQGDSAMYLCASSLQAISTDTQYFGPGTRLTVL.

The rearrangement links TRBV4-3 to TRBJ2-1; 11 nucleotides agree with TRBD2. Germline CDR1 reads LGHNA; CDR2 reads YSLEER. The CDR3 runs 19 residues. V shed 0 bases and J 0 bases; nucleotides not matched to a gene: 7. CDR3 DNA: TGCGCCAGCAGCCAAGAGGCTAGCGGGGGGCCGAGCTCCTACAATGAGCAGTTCTTC. This translates into CASSQEASGGPSSYNEQFF.

The J gene is TRBJ2-5, the V gene TRBV12-3 or TRBV12-4, with 7 nucleotides matching TRBD1. This CDR3 comprises 14 residues. V dropped 4 bases and J dropped 5; count of bases not matched to a gene: 7. The CDR3 DNA is TGTGCCAGCAGTTCCGAACAGGGGTCGGAGACCCAGTACTTC. Protein product: CASSSEQGSETQYF.

CDR3 sequence: CASSQDLQYGNTIYF. The CDR3 region has the DNA TGCGCCAGCAGCCAAGATCTACAATATGGAAACACCATATATTTT. The J gene is TRBJ1-3, the V gene TRBV4-1, with D hard to call. The ends were cut back, 0 bases at V and 3 bases at J, with 9 bases in the middle. Germline V CDR1 and CDR2: MGHRA, YSYEKL. The CDR3 runs to 15 residues.

In this sample, this clonotype turned up a few times. Compared with germline, one end of the junction differs, possibly owing to a read error. The chain uses TRBV6-1 and TRBJ1-5; 9 nucleotides agree with TRBD1. There are 17 residues in the CDR3. Per the germline V gene, CDR1 is MNHNS and CDR2 is SASEGT. In DNA, the CDR3 is TGTGCCAGCATTAAACAGGGGGCCCGGATTCCCAATCAGCCCCAGCAATTT. It yields the protein CASIKQGARIPNQPQQF.

This sequence joins TRBV20-1 and TRBJ1-1; D is ambiguous. Germline V lookup: CDR1 DFQATT, CDR2 SNEGSKA (reference sequence). The CDR3 length is 14 residues. Trimming stripped 2 bases from V and 0 bases from J, with 10 bases between. In DNA form, the CDR3 reads TGCAGTGCTAGACAACGGGCGGTGAACACTGAAGCTTTCTTT. This sequence encodes CSARQRAVNTEAFF.

Remarks on this clonotype: A much larger clone differs by one base, so this may be a read error. V and J are TRBV5-1 and TRBJ1-1; 9 bases map to TRBD1. Germline-derived CDR1 and CDR2 are SGHRS and YFSETQ. This CDR3 is 15 amino acids long. Germline trimming cut 1 base from V and 6 bases from J; bases unmatched to any gene: 7. Written as DNA, the CDR3 is TGCGCCAGCAGCTTGACAGGGGGCAGGGACGCTGAAGCTTTCTTT. Encoded protein: CASSLTGGRDAEAFF.

The chain is built from TRBV20-1 and TRBJ2-7; D is ambiguous. V gave up 4 bases and J gave up 1 base, with 11 bases separating them. The germline gives CDR1 DFQATT, CDR2 SNEGSKA (reference sequence). This CDR3 comprises 13 residues. The CDR3 nucleotides read TGCAGTGCTACGGGCCCCACTTCCTACGAGCAGTACTTC. Translation: CSATGPTSYEQYF.

The V and J genes are TRBV10-3 and TRBJ2-5; 12 bases are shared with TRBD2. V lost 2 bases to trimming and J lost 14 bases; unmatched junction nucleotides: 9. The length of the CDR3 is 14 residues. Per germline, CDR1 ENHRY and CDR2 SYGVKD. The CDR3 protein is CAISETSGGLASYF. The CDR3 DNA is TGTGCCATCAGTGAGACTAGCGGGGGGCTGGCTTCTTACTTC.

This clonotype was counted ten times or more. The chain combines TRBV28 with TRBJ2-7, with 7 bases lining up with TRBD2. Germline CDR1 and CDR2: MDHEN and SYDVKM. This CDR3 contains 14 residues. Trimming at V came to 4 bases and at J to 2 bases, leaving 5 bases not matched to a gene. CDR3 region: CASSSRLATYEQYF. The CDR3 DNA reads TGTGCCAGCAGTTCCCGACTAGCTACCTACGAGCAGTACTTC.

In this sample, this clonotype turned up many times. The CDR3 DNA follows: TGCGCCAGCAGCCAAGATCAACAGGGTACGACCTATGGCTACACCTTC. Its protein is CASSQDQQGTTYGYTF. V usage is TRBV4-3 and J usage is TRBJ1-2, with D possibly being TRBD1 (6 bases). The length of the CDR3 is 16 residues. V was trimmed by 0 bases and J by 4 bases, leaving 15 bases between them. Germline V gene sequence: CDR1 LGHNA, CDR2 YSLEER.

The chain carries TRBV6-2 or TRBV6-3 and TRBJ2-1, with a tentative D call TRBD2 (5 bases). CDR3 length: 12 amino acids. Germline CDR1 is MNHEY and CDR2 is SVGEGT. V was cut by 10 bases and J by 8 bases, with 15 bases left in between. CDR3 sequence (DNA): TGTGCCACCTCAATCGGACTCGATGAGCAGTTCTTC. This codes for CATSIGLDEQFF.